These 16 T cell receptor beta chains originate from one sample sequenced in a study of a mutant IDH1 vaccine in newly diagnosed glioma. Method: immunoSEQ multiplex PCR; TCRdb's copy keeps in-frame clones and lacks some. Among roughly 120,000 clones, 75% to 90% were seen once, and the ten largest hold roughly 0.61%. For these receptors, no antigen is known. The time point is: week 11, during vaccination. Every vaccine dose comprised 300 ug of mutant IDH1 20-mer peptide plus topical imiquimod. The specimen was PBMCs, collected from a glioma patient whose treatment included an IDH1 peptide vaccine. The origin of the receptors is a woman in her 50s with glioma.

V and J are TRBV27 and TRBJ1-3; unclear D gene. Trimming took 6 bases from V and 4 from J, leaving 13 bases between them. In germline, CDR1 is MNHEY, CDR2 SMNVEV (reference sequence). The CDR3 runs 14 residues. The CDR3 DNA reads as TGTGCCAGCAGGCCCCTTTTAACCGGAAACACCATATATTTT. Its translation is CASRPLLTGNTIYF.

The chain recombines TRBV5-1 with TRBJ2-1; 11 bases align to TRBD2. CDR1 and CDR2 (germline): SGHRS, YFSETQ. CDR3 length: 18 residues. With 0 bases clipped from V and 1 base from J, the junction kept 6 bases outside the gene matches. The CDR3 nucleotides read TGCGCCAGCAGCTTGGGGTTACTAGCGGGAGTTTCCTACAATGAGCAGTTCTTC. Translation: CASSLGLLAGVSYNEQFF. The whole variable domain, filled in from reference TRBV5-1 and TRBJ2-1, reads KAGVTQTPRYLIKTRGQQVTLSCSPISGHRSVSWYQQTPGQGLQFLFEYFSETQRNKGNFPGRFSGRQFSNSRSEMNVSTLELGDSALYLCASSLGLLAGVSYNEQFFGPGTRLTVL.

The chain employs TRBV10-3 and TRBJ1-6; D might be TRBD1 (6 bases). Trimming removed 6 bases at V and 10 bases at J, with 13 bases between. This CDR3 is 13 amino acids long. Germline CDR1 is ENHRY and CDR2 is SYGVKD. The DNA of the CDR3 is TGTGCCATCAGGTCGGACAGTGGATCACCCCTCCACTTT. Translation: CAIRSDSGSPLHF.

The V call is TRBV5-5, the J call TRBJ2-2, with D possibly matching TRBD2 (6 bases). Germline V gene lookup returns CDR1 SGHKS and CDR2 YYEKEE (reference sequence). V gave up 0 bases and J gave up 2 bases, with 11 bases separating them. CDR3 size: 16 residues. CDR3 region: CASSLGEAVNTGELFF. The CDR3, as DNA: TGTGCCAGCAGCTTGGGGGAGGCAGTAAACACCGGGGAGCTGTTTTTT.

This sequence joins TRBV10-1 and TRBJ1-5; 7 bases are shared with TRBD1. Germline V gene lookup returns CDR1 WNHNN and CDR2 SYGVQD (reference sequence). The CDR3 is 15 amino acids. The CDR3 nucleotides read TGCGACTCGGACAGGCCCTATTGTAGCAATCAGCCCCAGCATTTT. Translating it yields CDSDRPYCSNQPQHF.

CDR3 DNA: TGTGCCAGCAGCTCACGACCGGGACCGATGAACACTGAAGCTTTCTTT. It codes for CASSSRPGPMNTEAFF. V usage is TRBV5-5 and J usage is TRBJ1-1; D may be TRBD1 (5 bases). Germline-derived CDR1 and CDR2 are SGHKS and YYEKEE (reference sequence). This CDR3 spans 16 amino acids. The ends were cut back, 3 bases at V and 0 bases at J, with 15 bases in the middle.

The genes are TRBV29-1 and TRBJ2-6, with D tentatively TRBD1 or TRBD2 (5 bases each). The CDR3 loop spans 15 amino acids. The ends were cut back, 4 bases at V and 4 bases at J, with 14 bases in the middle. Germline loops: CDR1 SQVTM, CDR2 ANQGSEA. The CDR3 bases are TGCAGCGTTGGGGGACCGGGGCTGGGGGCCAACGTCCTGACTTTC. It translates to CSVGGPGLGANVLTF.

The genes are TRBV6-5 and TRBJ2-7; 10 nucleotides agree with TRBD2. This CDR3 contains 16 residues. V shed 2 bases and J 0 bases; nucleotides not matched to a gene: 4. CDR1 MNHEY and CDR2 SVGAGI come from the germline V gene. DNA for the CDR3: TGTGCCAGCAGTTACCGGACTAGCGGAAGCTCCTACGAGCAGTACTTC. Translation: CASSYRTSGSSYEQYF.

This clone was detected only once. J is TRBJ2-5 and V is TRBV7-9; 8 bases map to TRBD1. The germline V gene has CDR1 SEHNR and CDR2 FQNEAQ (reference sequence). The CDR3 extends over 15 amino acids. With V trimmed by 2 bases and J by 5 bases, 7 bases remained unmatched. This chain's CDR3 is CASSLTQGADETQYF. CDR3 sequence (DNA): TGTGCCAGCAGCTTAACTCAGGGGGCCGATGAGACCCAGTACTTC.

The chain combines TRBV6-5 with TRBJ2-5; the match to TRBD2 covers 10 bases. CDR3 length equals 14 residues. V shed 5 bases and J 5 bases; nucleotides not matched to a gene: 5. Germline CDR1 and CDR2: MNHEY and SVGAGI. CDR3 nucleotides: TGTGCCAGCAGTCCCCATAGCGGGAGGGAGACCCAGTACTTC. Protein sequence: CASSPHSGRETQYF.

V and J are TRBV7-8 and TRBJ2-3; 8 bases are shared with TRBD2. The germline CDR1 and CDR2 sequences are SGHVS and FQNEAQ. The CDR3 covers 14 residues. The V and J ends lost 5 bases and 3 bases, in that order; junction bases with no gene match: 4. The chain's CDR3 is CASSRLAFTDTQYF. The CDR3 DNA reads TGTGCCAGCAGCCGACTAGCGTTTACAGATACGCAGTATTTT.

The chain is built from TRBV29-1 and TRBJ2-3; D unresolved. This CDR3 contains 12 residues. V was cut by 5 bases and J by 2 bases, with 8 bases left in between. Germline V gene data show CDR1 as SQVTM and CDR2 as ANQGSEA. The chain's CDR3 is CSVWFVTDTQYF. As DNA, the CDR3 is TGCAGCGTTTGGTTCGTCACAGATACGCAGTATTTT.

V is TRBV7-9 and J is TRBJ2-3; D not certain. CDR1 SEHNR and CDR2 FQNEAQ come from the germline V gene (reference sequence). There are 13 residues in the CDR3. V was shortened by 5 bases and J by 1 base, with 7 bases between the two germline ends. The CDR3 DNA reads as TGTGCCAGCAGCGATGCGGGCACAGATACGCAGTATTTT. This sequence encodes CASSDAGTDTQYF. Looking up the rest from reference TRBV7-9 and TRBJ2-3 gives the full variable domain: DTGVSQNPRHKITKRGQNVTFRCDPISEHNRLYWYRQTLGQGPEFLTYFQNEAQLEKSRLLSDRFSAERPKGSFSTLEIQRTEQGDSAMYLCASSDAGTDTQYFGPGTRLTVL.

This chain connects TRBV7-8 to TRBJ1-2; 8 bases align to TRBD1. With 4 bases clipped from V and 4 bases from J, the junction kept 2 bases outside the gene matches. The germline V gene encodes CDR1 SGHVS and CDR2 FQNEAQ. The CDR3 extends over 13 amino acids. The CDR3 DNA reads as TGTGCCAGCAGCTGGACAGGGCTCTATGGCTACACCTTC. Its translation is CASSWTGLYGYTF.

A single count supports this clone. The V gene is TRBV7-9, the J gene TRBJ2-7; 10 nucleotides agree with TRBD1. J gave up 3 bases and V 0 bases, and 5 bases lay outside the gene matches. Germline V gives CDR1 SEHNR, CDR2 FQNEAQ (reference sequence). This CDR3 comprises 16 residues. The CDR3 sequence: CASSLARGQGSYEQYF. DNA of the CDR3: TGTGCCAGCAGCTTAGCCAGGGGACAGGGGAGCTACGAGCAGTACTTC.

The CDR3 nucleotides read TGCGCCAGCAGGCATCAGCCCAATCAGCCCCAGCATTTT. This gives the protein CASRHQPNQPQHF. The chain has TRBV5-1 and TRBJ1-5; no definite D call. V was shortened by 5 bases and J by 3 bases, with 9 bases between the two germline ends. Germline V CDR1 and CDR2: SGHRS, YFSETQ. The CDR3 is made up of 13 amino acids.